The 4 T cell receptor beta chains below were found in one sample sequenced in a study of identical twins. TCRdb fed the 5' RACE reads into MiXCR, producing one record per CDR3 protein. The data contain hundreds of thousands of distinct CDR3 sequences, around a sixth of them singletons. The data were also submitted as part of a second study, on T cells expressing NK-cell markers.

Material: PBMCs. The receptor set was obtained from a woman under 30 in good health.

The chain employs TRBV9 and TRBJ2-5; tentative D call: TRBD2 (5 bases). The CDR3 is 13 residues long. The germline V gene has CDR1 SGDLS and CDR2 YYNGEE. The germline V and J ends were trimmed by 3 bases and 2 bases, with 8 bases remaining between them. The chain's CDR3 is CASSAPGQETQYF. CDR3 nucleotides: TGTGCCAGCAGCGCTCCGGGACAAGAGACCCAGTACTTC.

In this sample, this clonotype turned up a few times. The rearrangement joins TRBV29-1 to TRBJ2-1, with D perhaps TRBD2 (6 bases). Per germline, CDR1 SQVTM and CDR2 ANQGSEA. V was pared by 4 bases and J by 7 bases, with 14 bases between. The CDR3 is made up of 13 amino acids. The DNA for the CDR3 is TGCAGCGTTGTACTAGCCCTAGGGAATGAGCAGTTCTTC. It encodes CSVVLALGNEQFF.

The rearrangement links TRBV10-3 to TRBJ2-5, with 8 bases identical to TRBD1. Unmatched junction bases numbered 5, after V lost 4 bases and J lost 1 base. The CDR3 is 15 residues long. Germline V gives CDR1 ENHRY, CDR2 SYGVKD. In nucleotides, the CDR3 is TGTGCCATCAGTGGGGGTGGGACAGGCCAAGAGACCCAGTACTTC. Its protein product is CAISGGGTGQETQYF.

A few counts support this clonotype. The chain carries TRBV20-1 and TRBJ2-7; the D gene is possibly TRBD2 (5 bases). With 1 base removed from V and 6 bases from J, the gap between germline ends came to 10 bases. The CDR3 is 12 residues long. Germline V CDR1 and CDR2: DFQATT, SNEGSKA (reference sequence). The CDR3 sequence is CSARVAFGEQYF. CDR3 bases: TGCAGTGCTAGAGTAGCGTTTGGCGAGCAGTACTTC.